This T cell receptor beta chain originates from a study of CD8 T cells in ankylosing spondylitis. V lost 4 bases to trimming and J lost 7 bases, with 17 bases between them. Germline CDR1 is SGHDT and CDR2 is YYEEEE. The CDR3 runs to 14 residues. This clonotype was detected many times. Its cognate antigen is unknown. Study outcomes and limitations: Roughly eight highly homologous variants made up a TCR beta motif that seemed to typify ankylosing spondylitis blood.

With molecular barcodes, quantitative 5'-RACE was used to make the TCR beta libraries. MiXCR was run by TCRdb on the 5' RACE reads, yielding one entry per CDR3 protein. Of about 31,000 distinct CDR3 sequences detected, about 7.8% appear once; the ten largest clones hold about 11%. The specimen was blood, either unsorted or a sorted T cell fraction (not recorded which). The chain recombines TRBV5-6 with TRBJ1-2; D may be TRBD1 (5 bases). The origin of this receptor is a male donor with ankylosing spondylitis or in good health (not recorded which). The CDR3 loop is CASSPPGPWGGYTF. CDR3 DNA sequence: TGTGCCAGCAGCCCTCCGGGACCCTGGGGTGGCTACACCTTC.